This T cell receptor (beta chain) was sequenced during a study of control samples from healthy donors and cancer patients. The trim removed 0 bases at V and 1 base at J, leaving 6 bases unmatched. Germline V gives CDR1 SGHNT, CDR2 YYREEE (reference sequence). The CDR3 loop spans 16 amino acids. Repertoires were generated with immunoSEQ multiplex PCR, while TCRdb's copy carries only in-frame clones and drops some. The sample lists about 89,000 clones, more than 70% seen once, with over 2% in the top ten. The sequence came from a middle-aged woman in good health. The material sequenced was blood. This chain joins TRBV5-4 and TRBJ1-1; TRBD1 matches at 7 bases. CDR3 DNA: TGTGCCAGCAGCTTGGTCCCGGACAGGCCGAACACTGAAGCTTTCTTT. This encodes CASSLVPDRPNTEAFF. The full variable domain, in which reference TRBV5-4 and TRBJ1-1 provide the parts outside the CDR3, is ETGVTQSPTHLIKTRGQQVTLRCSSQSGHNTVSWYQQALGQGPQFIFQYYREEENGRGNFPPRFSGLQFPNYSSELNVNALELDDSALYLCASSLVPDRPNTEAFFGQGTRLTVV.